These 21 T cell receptor beta chains came from one sample sequenced in a study of blood T cell repertoires in COVID-19. Some clones are missing from TCRdb's copy, which holds only in-frame ones; the method was immunoSEQ multiplex PCR. The sample lists over 70,000 clones; 70% to 85% were seen once. The specimen was peripheral blood. These receptor sequences come from an older woman with acute or convalescent COVID-19.

The rearrangement links TRBV6-6 to TRBJ1-2; TRBD1 matches at 7 bases. Trimming removed 8 bases from V and 4 bases from J; junction bases left unmatched: 10. In germline, CDR1 is MNHNY, CDR2 SVGAGI (reference sequence). This CDR3 has 14 residues. CDR3 residues: CASRDVRQGYGYTF. As DNA, the CDR3 is TGTGCCAGCCGCGACGTGAGACAGGGCTATGGCTACACCTTC.

The CDR3 region is CASSYSGTVSGYGYTF. DNA for the CDR3: TGTGCCAGCAGTTACTCAGGGACAGTCTCTGGCTATGGCTACACCTTC. The chain combines TRBV6-5 with TRBJ1-2; 7 positions match TRBD1. In germline, CDR1 is MNHEY, CDR2 SVGAGI. The CDR3 is made up of 16 amino acids. V shed 0 bases and J 4 bases; nucleotides not matched to a gene: 8.

This rearrangement joins TRBV2 to TRBJ2-2; 12 bases agree with TRBD1. V lost 7 bases to trimming and J lost 2 bases; unmatched junction nucleotides: 2. CDR1 and CDR2 from the germline V gene are SNHLY and FYNNEI. The CDR3 has 15 residues. CDR3 sequence: CASTGQGANTGELFF. CDR3 nucleotides: TGTGCCAGCACGGGACAGGGGGCAAACACCGGGGAGCTGTTTTTT.

This clone was found once. The gene calls are TRBV7-3 and TRBJ1-1, with D perhaps TRBD1 (6 bases). This CDR3 region has 18 residues. In germline, CDR1 is SGHTA, CDR2 FQGTGA. Trimming removed 5 bases from V and 3 bases from J, with 25 bases in between. CDR3 region: CASSDTGRGALRDTEAFF. In DNA form, the CDR3 reads TGTGCCAGCAGCGACACGGGCAGGGGAGCGTTGAGGGACACTGAAGCTTTCTTT.

The V call is TRBV19, the J call TRBJ2-5, with 7 nucleotides matching TRBD1. The junction had 7 bases not matched to a gene; V was cut back by 4 bases and J by 2 bases. The germline V gene has CDR1 LNHDA and CDR2 SQIVND (reference sequence). The CDR3 has 15 residues. The CDR3 here is CASSTGPGQQETQYF. The CDR3 bases are TGTGCCAGTAGTACGGGCCCGGGACAGCAAGAGACCCAGTACTTC.

This chain connects TRBV9 to TRBJ2-5, with 8 bases lining up with TRBD1. This CDR3 has 16 residues. Looked up from germline, CDR1 is SGDLS and CDR2 is YYNGEE. V lost 4 bases to trimming and J lost 2 bases; unmatched junction nucleotides: 10. Written as DNA, the CDR3 is TGTGCCAGCAGCCCTCGACAGGGGTGGCAACAAGAGACCCAGTACTTC. This gives the protein CASSPRQGWQQETQYF.

The rearrangement joins TRBV13 to TRBJ2-3; D not certain. V was pared by 4 bases and J by 0 bases, with 11 bases between. Germline loops: CDR1 PRHDT, CDR2 FYEKMQ (reference sequence). The CDR3 is 15 residues long. The DNA for the CDR3 is TGTGCCAGCAGCTACACCCCGCGGAGCACAGATACGCAGTATTTT. Translation gives CASSYTPRSTDTQYF.

The J gene is TRBJ2-1, the V gene TRBV24-1; TRBD2 might be the D (6 bases). The CDR3 runs to 14 residues. CDR1 is KGHDR, CDR2 SFDVKD, per germline. Trimming took 3 bases from V and 10 from J, leaving 15 bases between them. The CDR3 loop reads CATSDPGTPAEQFF. As DNA, the CDR3 is TGTGCCACCAGTGATCCCGGGACTCCAGCGGAGCAGTTCTTC.

This chain links TRBV29-1 with TRBJ1-1; no firm D call. Germline loops: CDR1 SQVTM, CDR2 ANQGSEA. V was shortened by 4 bases and J by 6 bases, with 15 bases between the two germline ends. The CDR3 has 13 residues. The CDR3: CSVAHGERSEAFF. The DNA for the CDR3 is TGCAGCGTTGCGCACGGGGAACGGTCTGAAGCTTTCTTT.

This clone has a handful of counts. V is TRBV5-1 and J is TRBJ1-4; D remains unclear. The CDR3 covers 15 residues. The V end was cut by 0 bases, the J end by 0 bases, with 6 bases between. Per the germline V gene, CDR1 is SGHRS and CDR2 is YFSETQ. CDR3 bases: TGCGCCAGCAGCTTGGCGGGATCAACTAATGAAAAACTGTTTTTT. Amino acid sequence: CASSLAGSTNEKLFF.

The chain combines TRBV9 with TRBJ1-1; 8 nucleotides agree with TRBD1. Germline CDR1 is SGDLS and CDR2 is YYNGEE. The CDR3 totals 14 residues. With 0 bases clipped from V and 10 bases from J, the junction kept 8 bases outside the gene matches. CDR3 DNA sequence: TGTGCCAGCAGCGTAGAGATCACAGGGGGACGAGCTTTCTTT. This translates into CASSVEITGGRAFF. The full variable domain, rest sourced from reference TRBV9 and TRBJ1-1, is DSGVTQTPKHLITATGQRVTLRCSPRSGDLSVYWYQQSLDQGLQFLIQYYNGEERAKGNILERFSAQQFPDLHSELNLSSLELGDSALYFCASSVEITGGRAFFGQGTRLTVV.

The count of this clone is one. This CDR3 reads CASSRREDTEAFF. The CDR3 DNA reads as TGTGCCAGCTCCCGTCGTGAGGACACTGAAGCTTTCTTT. This rearrangement joins TRBV11-2 to TRBJ1-1; D uncertain. The CDR3 runs to 13 residues. V shed 8 bases and J shed 3 bases, with 13 bases lying between them. Germline assignment: CDR1 SGHAT and CDR2 FQNNGV.

This chain joins TRBV30 and TRBJ2-7, with TRBD2 as a possible D gene (5 bases). Germline V CDR1 and CDR2: GTSNPN, SVGIG (reference sequence). V lost 1 base, J lost 0 bases, and 13 bases lay in between. The CDR3 sequence is 15 residues long. In DNA, the CDR3 is TGTGCCTGGAGTGGGAGCGGAATCATCTCCTACGAGCAGTACTTC. Translation: CAWSGSGIISYEQYF.

The chain couples TRBV28 to TRBJ1-2; D may be TRBD1 (5 bases). V lost 3 bases, J lost 8 bases, and 13 bases lay in between. From germline, CDR1 is MDHEN and CDR2 SYDVKM. This CDR3 spans 13 amino acids. CDR3 sequence (DNA): TGTGCCAGCAGTTTTCCAGGGAGGGGCGGCTACACCTTC. It translates to CASSFPGRGGYTF.

The CDR3 DNA is TGTGCCAGCAGTGTAGGCTCGGTACAGGGTAATCAGCCCCAGCATTTT. Translation: CASSVGSVQGNQPQHF. This rearrangement joins TRBV6-1 to TRBJ1-5; weak D call: TRBD1 (6 bases). Germline CDR1 is MNHNS and CDR2 is SASEGT. The V end lost 4 bases, the J end lost 4 bases, and 17 bases lay between the germline ends. The CDR3 totals 16 residues.

With regard to this clone: Relative to the germline gene, one junction end is altered; a read error may explain this. V gene TRBV6-6 combines with J gene TRBJ1-6; TRBD1 might be the D (6 bases). Germline lookup yields CDR1 MNHNY and CDR2 SVGAGI (reference sequence). CDR3 length: 13 residues. CDR3 in amino acids: CASRRLKDSPVAF. The CDR3 DNA follows: TGTGCCAGCAGGCGCCTAAAGGACAGCCCCGTGGCGTTT.

The J gene is TRBJ2-1, the V gene TRBV2, with D tentatively TRBD2 (7 bases). Germline loops: CDR1 SNHLY, CDR2 FYNNEI. V lost 4 bases and J 12 bases, leaving 19 bases between the germline ends. The CDR3 consists of 14 residues. The CDR3 reads CASSVERQGGGQFF. The CDR3 DNA reads as TGTGCCAGCAGTGTGGAACGTCAGGGAGGGGGGCAGTTCTTC.

This clone has a single count. The CDR3 spells CASSEGGASEKLFF. DNA for the CDR3: TGTGCCAGCAGTGAGGGGGGGGCCAGTGAAAAACTGTTTTTT. The chain is built from TRBV6-1 and TRBJ1-4, with D perhaps matching TRBD1 (6 bases). V lost 3 bases and J lost 7, with 12 bases in between. Germline V gene lookup returns CDR1 MNHNS and CDR2 SASEGT. CDR3 size: 14 residues.

V usage is TRBV12-3 or TRBV12-4 and J usage is TRBJ1-1, with D unclear. V shed 6 bases and J shed 1 base, with 9 bases lying between them. The CDR3 consists of 13 residues. The CDR3 nucleotides are TGTGCCAGCAGCCGAACAAGGAACACTGAAGCTTTCTTT. Residues: CASSRTRNTEAFF.

The chain links TRBV2 to TRBJ2-7, with a tentative D call TRBD2 (5 bases). This CDR3 comprises 14 residues. Germline lookup yields CDR1 SNHLY and CDR2 FYNNEI. V was pared by 3 bases and J by 9 bases, with 18 bases between. CDR3 loop: CASSEVDGVGRQYF. For the CDR3, the DNA is TGTGCCAGCAGTGAGGTTGACGGGGTAGGAAGGCAGTACTTC. Full variable domain (rest looked up from reference TRBV2 and TRBJ2-7): EPEVTQTPSHQVTQMGQEVILRCVPISNHLYFYWYRQILGQKVEFLVSFYNNEISEKSEIFDDQFSVERPDGSNFTLKIRSTKLEDSAMYFCASSEVDGVGRQYFGPGTRLTVT.

This clone was seen only a few times. The V gene is TRBV25-1, the J gene TRBJ2-1; D is ambiguous. Germline lookup yields CDR1 MGHDK and CDR2 SYGVNS. CDR3 length: 13 residues. The ends were cut back, 1 base at V and 10 bases at J, with 11 bases in the middle. CDR3 nucleotide sequence: TGTGCCAGCAGTGAATGGGCCGATGGGGAGCAGTTCTTC. Translating gives CASSEWADGEQFF.